These 16 T cell receptor beta chains originate from one sample sequenced in a study of low-dose radiotherapy and immunotherapy resistance in tumors. Gene-specific TRAV and TRBV primers were used for first-strand cDNA, covering alpha and beta chains. Amplification, which lasted around 21 PCR cycles, used a constant-region primer and V-primer adapter to amplify TCRs. Each CDR3 protein is one row after TCRdb ran MiXCR on the reads. This sample yields 50,000 or so distinct CDR3 sequences, of which 20% to 25% are seen a single time; 6.5% to 8% belongs to the top ten. Time point: after trial treatment. Regarding treatment: LDRT plus nivolumab, ipilimumab, low-dose cyclophosphamide and aspirin (RACIN trial). The material sequenced was PBMCs, taken after low-dose radiotherapy plus immunotherapy. The receptors shown here come from a male donor with prostate cancer.

This clonotype was recorded at least ten times. This rearrangement joins TRBV5-1 to TRBJ2-2; D is undetermined. Germline V CDR1 and CDR2: SGHRS, YFSETQ. CDR3 length: 14 amino acids. V lost 4 bases, J lost 6 bases, and 13 bases lay in between. The CDR3 reads CASSPRSLPGELFF. DNA for the CDR3: TGCGCCAGCAGCCCGAGGTCCCTTCCCGGGGAGCTGTTTTTT.

This clonotype was counted ten times or more. J is TRBJ2-3 and V is TRBV7-9, with 10 bases fitting TRBD1. The germline gives CDR1 SEHNR, CDR2 FQNEAQ (reference sequence). The CDR3 has 15 amino acids. With 7 bases clipped from V and 2 bases from J, the junction kept 6 bases outside the gene matches. The CDR3 region is CASNTGTGVTDTQYF. The DNA of the CDR3 is TGTGCCAGCAACACCGGGACAGGGGTCACAGATACGCAGTATTTT. Full variable domain (missing parts from reference TRBV7-9 and TRBJ2-3): DTGVSQNPRHKITKRGQNVTFRCDPISEHNRLYWYRQTLGQGPEFLTYFQNEAQLEKSRLLSDRFSAERPKGSFSTLEIQRTEQGDSAMYLCASNTGTGVTDTQYFGPGTRLTVL.

This clonotype turned up a few times. The chain has TRBV5-6 and TRBJ1-1; TRBD1 matches 8 bases. The V gene's germline CDR1 is SGHDT and CDR2 YYEEEE. Trimming took 5 bases from V and 7 from J; bases not matched to a gene: 10. There are 14 residues in the CDR3. CDR3 amino acids: CASRPPGQVIEAFF. DNA of the CDR3: TGTGCCAGCAGACCTCCGGGACAGGTCATTGAAGCTTTCTTT.

This clonotype was seen ten or more times. The chain is built from TRBV7-9 and TRBJ2-3; D may match TRBD1 or TRBD2 (5 bases each). The CDR3 extends over 14 amino acids. CDR1 is SEHNR, CDR2 FQNEAQ, per germline (reference sequence). Trimming cost V 5 bases and J 4 bases, with 13 bases left between them. The chain's CDR3 is CASSQTLGADTQYF. In DNA, the CDR3 is TGTGCCAGCAGCCAGACATTGGGGGCAGATACGCAGTATTTT.

On this clonotype: A read error likely explains this, since a far larger clone differs by one base. The DNA of the CDR3 is TGTGCCAGCAGGTTTGCGGGAGGTGCCAATGAGCAGTACTTC. Its protein is CASRFAGGANEQYF. The chain employs TRBV2 and TRBJ2-5, with TRBD2 matching over 8 bases. The germline V gene encodes CDR1 SNHLY and CDR2 FYNNEI. V was pared by 6 bases and J by 11 bases, with 14 bases of the junction left unmatched. The CDR3 runs to 14 residues.

This clonotype came up many times. V and J are TRBV7-2 and TRBJ1-2; 8 bases align to TRBD1. Germline values: CDR1 SGHTA, CDR2 FQGNSA. The CDR3 extends over 15 amino acids. V lost 2 bases and J lost 2; bases outside the gene matches: 4. The CDR3 is CASSLRRDRNYGYTF. The CDR3 DNA sequence: TGTGCCAGCAGCTTACGGCGGGACAGGAACTATGGCTACACCTTC.

The chain is built from TRBV3-1 and TRBJ2-5; TRBD1 matches at 7 bases. There are 14 residues in the CDR3. With V trimmed by 8 bases and J by 2 bases, 8 bases remained unmatched. Germline V gives CDR1 LGHDT, CDR2 YNNKEL (reference sequence). Here the CDR3 reads CASGRTGQQETQYF. The CDR3 DNA sequence: TGTGCCAGCGGACGAACGGGACAGCAAGAGACCCAGTACTTC.

A word on this clonotype: A read error is possible here, since a much larger clone lies one base away. This rearrangement joins TRBV11-2 to TRBJ2-7; TRBD2 agrees at 12 bases. From germline, CDR1 is SGHAT and CDR2 FQNNGV. J lost 6 bases, V lost 4 bases, and 7 bases had no gene match. This CDR3 comprises 15 residues. CDR3 residues: CASSSGLAGSFEQYF. In DNA form, the CDR3 reads TGTGCCAGCAGCTCGGGACTAGCGGGCTCTTTCGAGCAGTACTTC.

This clonotype came up many times. J is TRBJ1-6 and V is TRBV6-2 or TRBV6-3; unclear D gene. CDR1 is MNHEY and CDR2 is SVGEGT in the germline V gene. V was clipped by 6 bases and J by 4 bases, with 16 bases between them. CDR3 size: 16 residues. The CDR3 DNA is TGTGCCAGCAGGACCGGGGTGGGGAGTTATAATTCACCCCTCCACTTT. Protein sequence: CASRTGVGSYNSPLHF.

This clonotype appeared many times. The J gene is TRBJ1-3, the V gene TRBV30, with D possibly being TRBD1 (6 bases). Germline V lookup: CDR1 GTSNPN, CDR2 SVGIG (reference sequence). Trimming shortened V by 5 bases and J by 2 bases, and 19 bases separated the two germline ends. The CDR3 length is 16 residues. CDR3 DNA sequence: TGTGCCTGGGACAAGAGGGGGGTCCCCACTGGAAACACCATATATTTT. It specifies CAWDKRGVPTGNTIYF.

Turning to this clonotype: A much bigger clone sits one base away, suggesting this may be a read error. The rearrangement links TRBV7-8 to TRBJ2-1; 7 nucleotides agree with TRBD2. This CDR3 contains 15 residues. Germline-derived CDR1 and CDR2 are SGHVS and FQNEAQ. With V trimmed by 8 bases and J by 6 bases, 13 bases remained unmatched. This CDR3 reads CASGAGPAGLNEQFF. DNA for the CDR3: TGTGCCAGCGGCGCCGGACCAGCGGGGCTCAATGAGCAGTTCTTC.

In this sample, this clonotype turned up many times. The V and J genes are TRBV28 and TRBJ2-7, with D hard to call. The CDR3 extends over 13 amino acids. V gave up 2 bases and J gave up 3 bases, with 8 bases separating them. The germline gives CDR1 MDHEN, CDR2 SYDVKM. Here the CDR3 DNA reads TGTGCCAGCAGTTTAGCCGAAATCTACGAGCAGTACTTC. It yields the protein CASSLAEIYEQYF.

Ten or more counts support this clonotype. V and J are TRBV28 and TRBJ2-3; TRBD1 aligns across 9 bases. V shed 7 bases and J 9 bases; nucleotides not matched to a gene: 11. The germline V gene encodes CDR1 MDHEN and CDR2 SYDVKM. CDR3 length equals 14 residues. The CDR3 protein is CASTPSEGTGTQYF. The CDR3 region has the DNA TGTGCCAGCACTCCCTCTGAAGGGACAGGGACGCAGTATTTT.

Of note for this clonotype: Since a far larger clone is one base different, this is likely a read error. The chain carries TRBV7-9 and TRBJ2-5, with D possibly TRBD1 on 6 matching bases. The CDR3 extends over 17 amino acids. V dropped 5 bases and J dropped 11 bases, with 30 bases sitting between them. The germline gives CDR1 SEHNR, CDR2 FQNEAQ (reference sequence). The CDR3 DNA sequence: TGTGCCAGCAGCCGAGTGAGACAGGAGAGACCCTACAATGAGCAGTACTTC. This gives the protein CASSRVRQERPYNEQYF.

The sample holds many counts of this clonotype. The chain couples TRBV6-2 or TRBV6-3 to TRBJ1-1; TRBD1 matches 8 bases. The V gene end was trimmed by 7 bases and the J gene end by 4 bases; junction bases not matched to a gene: 11. CDR3 length equals 15 residues. The germline V gene encodes CDR1 MNHEY and CDR2 SVGEGT. Here the CDR3 reads CASNQPGQVSTEAFF. The CDR3 bases are TGTGCCAGCAATCAACCGGGACAGGTCTCCACTGAAGCTTTCTTT.

Points on this clonotype: One base separates it from a far larger clone, so it is likely a read error. The genes are TRBV10-3 and TRBJ2-1, with 10 bases identical to TRBD1. CDR3 size: 16 residues. V was pared by 10 bases and J by 10 bases, with 19 bases of the junction left unmatched. From germline, CDR1 is ENHRY and CDR2 SYGVKD. CDR3 region: CATTRTGGSEAPEQFF. CDR3 DNA sequence: TGTGCCACTACAAGGACAGGGGGAAGTGAGGCCCCCGAGCAGTTCTTC.